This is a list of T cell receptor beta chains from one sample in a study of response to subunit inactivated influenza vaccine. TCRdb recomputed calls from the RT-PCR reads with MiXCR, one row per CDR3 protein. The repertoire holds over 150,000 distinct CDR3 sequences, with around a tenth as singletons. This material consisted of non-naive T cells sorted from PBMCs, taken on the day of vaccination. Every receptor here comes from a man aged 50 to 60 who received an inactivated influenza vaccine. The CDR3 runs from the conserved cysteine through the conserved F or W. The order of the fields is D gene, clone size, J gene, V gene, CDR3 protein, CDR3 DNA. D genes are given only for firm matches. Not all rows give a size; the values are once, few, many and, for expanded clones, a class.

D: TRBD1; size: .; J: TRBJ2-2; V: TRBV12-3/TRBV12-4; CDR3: CASRRTGFGELFF; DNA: TGTGCCAGCAGAAGGACAGGGTTCGGGGAGCTGTTTTTT
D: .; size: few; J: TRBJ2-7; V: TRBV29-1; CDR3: CSVEDPGESYEQYF; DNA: TGCAGCGTTGAAGATCCTGGTGAGTCCTACGAGCAGTACTTC
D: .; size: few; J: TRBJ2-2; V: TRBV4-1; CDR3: CASSQDAGWGELFF; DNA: TGCGCCAGCAGCCAAGATGCGGGGTGGGGGGAGCTGTTTTTT
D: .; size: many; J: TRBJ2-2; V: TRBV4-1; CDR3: CASSQAPRVVQGTGELFF; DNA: TGCGCCAGCAGCCAAGCCCCGAGAGTTGTTCAGGGCACCGGGGAGCTGTTTTTT
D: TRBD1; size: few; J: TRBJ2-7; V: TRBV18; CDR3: CASSPAGTSPGGQYF; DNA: TGTGCCAGCTCACCCGCCGGGACATCCCCAGGGGGGCAGTACTTC
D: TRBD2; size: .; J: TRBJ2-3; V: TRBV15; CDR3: CATSRGTRKISDTQYF; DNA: TGTGCCACCAGCAGAGGGACTAGGAAGATCAGCGATACGCAGTATTTT
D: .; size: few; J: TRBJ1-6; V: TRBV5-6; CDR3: CASSLSAGRYNSPLHF; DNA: TGTGCCAGCAGCTTGTCGGCAGGGAGATATAATTCACCCCTCCACTTT
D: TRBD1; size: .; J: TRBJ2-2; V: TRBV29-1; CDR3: CSVEGQGPNTGELFF; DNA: TGCAGCGTCGAAGGACAGGGCCCGAACACCGGGGAGCTGTTTTTT
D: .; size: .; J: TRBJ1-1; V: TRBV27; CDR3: CASSFVGSNTEAFF; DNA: TGTGCCAGCAGTTTCGTGGGTTCGAACACTGAAGCTTTCTTT
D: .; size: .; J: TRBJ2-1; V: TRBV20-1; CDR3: CSASQARGLNEQFF; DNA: TGCAGTGCTAGTCAGGCAAGGGGGTTGAATGAGCAGTTCTTC
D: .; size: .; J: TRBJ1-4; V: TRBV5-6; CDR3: CASSSRRGEEKLFF; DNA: TGTGCCAGCAGCTCCCGAAGAGGGGAAGAAAAACTGTTTTTT
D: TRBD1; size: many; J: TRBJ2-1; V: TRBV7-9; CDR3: CASSRGGQGYNEQFF; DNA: TGTGCCAGCAGCCGAGGGGGACAGGGCTACAATGAGCAGTTCTTC
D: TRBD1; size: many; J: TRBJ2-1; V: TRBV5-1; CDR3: CASSVPGQGHEQFF; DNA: TGCGCCAGCAGCGTCCCGGGACAGGGCCATGAGCAGTTCTTC
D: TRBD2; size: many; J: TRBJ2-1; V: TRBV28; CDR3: CASSSSGTSGNYNEQFF; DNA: TGTGCCAGCAGTTCCTCCGGGACTAGCGGGAACTACAATGAGCAGTTCTTC
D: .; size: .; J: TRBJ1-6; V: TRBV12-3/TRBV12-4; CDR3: CASTPGTYNSPLHF; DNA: TGTGCCAGCACCCCAGGGACCTATAATTCACCCCTCCACTTT
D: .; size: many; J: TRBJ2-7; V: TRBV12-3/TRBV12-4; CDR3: CASSSYIGEQYF; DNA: TGTGCCAGCAGTTCTTATATAGGGGAGCAGTACTTC
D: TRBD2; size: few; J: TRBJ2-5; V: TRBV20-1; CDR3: CSAKRELQETQYF; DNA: TGCAGTGCCAAGCGGGAGCTACAAGAGACCCAGTACTTC
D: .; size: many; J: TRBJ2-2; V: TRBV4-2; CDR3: CASSQVHRANTGELFF; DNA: TGTGCCAGCAGCCAAGTACATCGGGCGAACACCGGGGAGCTGTTTTTT
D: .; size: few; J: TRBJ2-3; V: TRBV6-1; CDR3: CASRRAESTDTQYF; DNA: TGTGCCAGTAGAAGGGCGGAGAGCACAGATACGCAGTATTTT
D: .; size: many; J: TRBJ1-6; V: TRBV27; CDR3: CASSYRSSYNSPLHF; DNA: TGTGCCAGCAGCTATCGGAGCTCCTATAATTCACCCCTCCACTTT
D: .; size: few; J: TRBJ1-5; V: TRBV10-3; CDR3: CAISDGLPHQPQHF; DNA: TGTGCCATCAGTGACGGCCTACCCCATCAGCCCCAGCATTTT
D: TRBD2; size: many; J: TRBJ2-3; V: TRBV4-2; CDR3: CASSQRASGRIDTQYF; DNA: TGTGCCAGCAGCCAAAGAGCGAGCGGGAGGATAGATACGCAGTATTTT
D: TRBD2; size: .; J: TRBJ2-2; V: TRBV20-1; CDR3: CSARLAGGGNTGELFF; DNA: TGCAGTGCTCGACTAGCGGGAGGGGGGAACACCGGGGAGCTGTTTTTT
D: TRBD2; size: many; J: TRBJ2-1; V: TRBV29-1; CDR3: CSVALGSGFSSYNEQFF; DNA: TGCAGCGTTGCCTTGGGTAGCGGGTTTAGCTCCTACAATGAGCAGTTCTTC
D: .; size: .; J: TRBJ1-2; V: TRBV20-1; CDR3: CRCRDDSPRGYTF; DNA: TGCAGATGTAGAGATGACAGTCCCCGGGGCTACACCTTC
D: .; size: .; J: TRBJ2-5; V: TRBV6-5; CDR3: CASSYEGAVIF; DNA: TGTGCCAGCAGTTACGAGGGTGCCGTTATCTTC
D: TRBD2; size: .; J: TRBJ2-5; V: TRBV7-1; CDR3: CASSQQGSWTSGQETQYF; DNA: TGTGCCAGCAGCCAGCAGGGGTCTTGGACTAGCGGCCAAGAGACCCAGTACTTC